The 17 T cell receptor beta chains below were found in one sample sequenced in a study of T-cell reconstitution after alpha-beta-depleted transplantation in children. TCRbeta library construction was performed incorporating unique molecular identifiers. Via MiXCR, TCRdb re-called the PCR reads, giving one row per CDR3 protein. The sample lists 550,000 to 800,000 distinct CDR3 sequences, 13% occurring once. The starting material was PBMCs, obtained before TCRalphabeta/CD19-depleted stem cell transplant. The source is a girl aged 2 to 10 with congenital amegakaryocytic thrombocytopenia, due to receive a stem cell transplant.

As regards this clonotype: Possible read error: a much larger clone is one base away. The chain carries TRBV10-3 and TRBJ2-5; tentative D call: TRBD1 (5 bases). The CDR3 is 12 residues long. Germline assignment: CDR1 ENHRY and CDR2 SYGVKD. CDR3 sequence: CAISERGETQHF. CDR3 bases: TGTGCCATCAGTGAAAGGGGCGAGACCCAGCACTTC.

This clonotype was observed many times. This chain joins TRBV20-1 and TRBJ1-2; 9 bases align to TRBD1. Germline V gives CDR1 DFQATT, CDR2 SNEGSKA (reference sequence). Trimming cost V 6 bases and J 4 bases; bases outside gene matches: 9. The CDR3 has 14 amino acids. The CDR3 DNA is TGCAGTGCCGAAGGGACAGGGTTTGCCTATGGCTACACCTTC. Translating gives CSAEGTGFAYGYTF.

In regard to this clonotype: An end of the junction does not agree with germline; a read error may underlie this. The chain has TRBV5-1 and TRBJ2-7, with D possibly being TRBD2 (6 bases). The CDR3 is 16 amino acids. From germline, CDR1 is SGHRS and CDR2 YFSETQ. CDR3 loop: CASSLGWGGNSDEQSF. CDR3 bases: TGCGCCAGCAGCTTGGGATGGGGAGGCAATAGCGACGAGCAGTCCTTC.

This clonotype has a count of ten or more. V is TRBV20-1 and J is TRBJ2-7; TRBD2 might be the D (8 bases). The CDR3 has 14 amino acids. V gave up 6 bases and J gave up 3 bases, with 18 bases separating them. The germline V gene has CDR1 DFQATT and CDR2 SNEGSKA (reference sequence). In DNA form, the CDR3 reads TGCAGTGCCCCTTATAGCGGGACAGTCTACGAGCAGTACTTC. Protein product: CSAPYSGTVYEQYF.

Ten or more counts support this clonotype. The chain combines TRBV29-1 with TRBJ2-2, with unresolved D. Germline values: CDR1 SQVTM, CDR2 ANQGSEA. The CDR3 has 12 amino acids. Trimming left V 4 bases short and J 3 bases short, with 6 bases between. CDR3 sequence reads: CSVGSHTGELFF. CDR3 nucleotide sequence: TGCAGCGTTGGTAGTCACACCGGGGAGCTGTTTTTT.

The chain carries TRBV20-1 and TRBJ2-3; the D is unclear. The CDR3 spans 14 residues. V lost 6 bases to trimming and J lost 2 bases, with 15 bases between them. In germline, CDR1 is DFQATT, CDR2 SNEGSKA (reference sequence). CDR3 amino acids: CSAARTLYTDTQYF. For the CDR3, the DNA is TGCAGTGCCGCCCGGACCCTCTACACAGATACGCAGTATTTT.

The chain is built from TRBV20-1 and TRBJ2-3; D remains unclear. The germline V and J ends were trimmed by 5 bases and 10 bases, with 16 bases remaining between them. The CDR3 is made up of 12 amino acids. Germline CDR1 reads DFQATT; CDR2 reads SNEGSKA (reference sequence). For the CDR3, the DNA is TGCAGTGCTCGGTTTATAGAGGAAGCGCAGTATTTT. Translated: CSARFIEEAQYF.

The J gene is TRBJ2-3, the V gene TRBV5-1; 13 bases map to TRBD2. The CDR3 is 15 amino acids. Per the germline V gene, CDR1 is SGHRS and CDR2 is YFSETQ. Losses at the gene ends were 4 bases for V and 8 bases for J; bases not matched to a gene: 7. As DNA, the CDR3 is TGCGCCAGCAGCCCGGGACTAGCGGGAAGGTCTACGCAGTATTTT. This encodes CASSPGLAGRSTQYF.

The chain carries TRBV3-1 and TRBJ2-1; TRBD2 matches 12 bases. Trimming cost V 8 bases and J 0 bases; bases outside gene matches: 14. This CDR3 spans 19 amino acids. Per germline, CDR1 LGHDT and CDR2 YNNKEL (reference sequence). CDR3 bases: TGTGCCAGCTGCCTTGGGACTAGCGGGTACGAAAGCTCCTACAATGAGCAGTTCTTC. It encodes CASCLGTSGYESSYNEQFF.

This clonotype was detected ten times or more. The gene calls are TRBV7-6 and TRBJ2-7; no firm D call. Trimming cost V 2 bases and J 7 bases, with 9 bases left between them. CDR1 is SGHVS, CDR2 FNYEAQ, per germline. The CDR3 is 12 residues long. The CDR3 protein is CASSLNNREQYF. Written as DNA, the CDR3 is TGTGCCAGCAGCTTAAATAACCGGGAGCAGTACTTC.

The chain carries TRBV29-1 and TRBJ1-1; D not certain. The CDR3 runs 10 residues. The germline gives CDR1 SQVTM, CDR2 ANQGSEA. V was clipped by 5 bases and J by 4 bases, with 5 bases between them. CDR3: CSVTRTEAFF. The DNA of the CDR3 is TGCAGCGTTACCCGCACTGAAGCTTTCTTT.

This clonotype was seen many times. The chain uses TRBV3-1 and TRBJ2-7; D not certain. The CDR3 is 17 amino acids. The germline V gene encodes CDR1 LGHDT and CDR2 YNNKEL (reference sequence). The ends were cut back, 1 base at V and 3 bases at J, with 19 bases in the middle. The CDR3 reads CASSQAALLFSGYEQYF. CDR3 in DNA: TGTGCCAGCAGCCAAGCAGCGCTACTATTTAGTGGCTACGAGCAGTACTTC.

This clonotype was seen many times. In DNA, the CDR3 is TGTGCCAGCAGTTTTTCGGCACTACCTAACTATGGCTACACCTTC. It encodes CASSFSALPNYGYTF. The chain employs TRBV28 and TRBJ1-2; D remains ambiguous. V was pared by 3 bases and J by 0 bases, with 11 bases between. The germline gives CDR1 MDHEN, CDR2 SYDVKM. The CDR3 runs to 15 residues.

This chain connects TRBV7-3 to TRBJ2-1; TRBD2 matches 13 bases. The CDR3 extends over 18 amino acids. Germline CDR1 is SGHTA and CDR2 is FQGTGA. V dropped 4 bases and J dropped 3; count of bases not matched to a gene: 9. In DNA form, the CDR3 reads TGTGCCAGCAGCTGGGGACTAGCGGGGCGCGTGGGCTACAATGAGCAGTTCTTC. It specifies CASSWGLAGRVGYNEQFF. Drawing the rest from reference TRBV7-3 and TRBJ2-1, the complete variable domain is GAGVSQTPSNKVTEKGKYVELRCDPISGHTALYWYRQSLGQGPEFLIYFQGTGAADDSGLPNDRFFAVRPEGSVSTLKIQRTERGDSAVYLCASSWGLAGRVGYNEQFFGPGTRLTVL.

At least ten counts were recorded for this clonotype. CDR3 nucleotides: TGTGCCAGCAGCTTCTTTAAGTCTAGCGGGAGGACAGATACGCAGTATTTT. Residues: CASSFFKSSGRTDTQYF. The chain recombines TRBV6-1 with TRBJ2-3; 11 bases align to TRBD2. This CDR3 is built from 17 residues. V lost 6 bases and J lost 3; bases outside the gene matches: 11. CDR1 is MNHNS and CDR2 is SASEGT in the germline V gene.

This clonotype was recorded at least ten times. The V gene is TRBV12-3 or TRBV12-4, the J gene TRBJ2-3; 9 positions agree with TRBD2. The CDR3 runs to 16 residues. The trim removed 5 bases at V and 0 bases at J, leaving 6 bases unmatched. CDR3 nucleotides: TGTGCCAGCAGTACGATAGCGGGGGTTAGCACAGATACGCAGTATTTT. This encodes CASSTIAGVSTDTQYF.

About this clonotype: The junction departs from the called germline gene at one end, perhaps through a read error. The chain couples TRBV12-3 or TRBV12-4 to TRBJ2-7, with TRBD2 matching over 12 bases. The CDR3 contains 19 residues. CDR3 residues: CTSSLGPTGGLAGYYEQYF. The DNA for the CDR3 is TGTACCAGCAGTTTAGGGCCGACAGGAGGACTAGCGGGATACTACGAGCAGTACTTC.